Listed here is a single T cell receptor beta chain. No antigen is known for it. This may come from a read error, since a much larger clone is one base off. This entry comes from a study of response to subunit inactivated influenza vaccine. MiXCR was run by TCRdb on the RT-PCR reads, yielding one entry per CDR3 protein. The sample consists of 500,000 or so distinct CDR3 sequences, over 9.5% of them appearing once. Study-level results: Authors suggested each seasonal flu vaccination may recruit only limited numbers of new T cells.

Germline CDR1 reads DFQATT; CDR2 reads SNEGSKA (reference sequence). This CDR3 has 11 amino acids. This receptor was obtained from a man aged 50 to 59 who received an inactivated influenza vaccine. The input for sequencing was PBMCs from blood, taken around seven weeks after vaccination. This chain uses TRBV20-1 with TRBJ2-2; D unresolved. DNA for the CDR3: TGCAATGCTGGGTTTACCGGGGAGCTGTTTTTT. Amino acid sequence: CNAGFTGELFF.